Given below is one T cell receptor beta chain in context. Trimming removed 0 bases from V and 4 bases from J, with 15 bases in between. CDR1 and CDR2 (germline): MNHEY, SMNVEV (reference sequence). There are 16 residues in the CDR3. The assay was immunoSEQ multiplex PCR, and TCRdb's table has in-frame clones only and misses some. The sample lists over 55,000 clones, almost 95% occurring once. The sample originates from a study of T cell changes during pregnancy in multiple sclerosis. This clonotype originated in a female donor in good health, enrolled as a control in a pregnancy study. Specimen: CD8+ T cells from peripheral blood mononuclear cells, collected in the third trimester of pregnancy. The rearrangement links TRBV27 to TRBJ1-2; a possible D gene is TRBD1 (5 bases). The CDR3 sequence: CASSLSGGTHTYGYTF. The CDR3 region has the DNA TGTGCCAGCAGTTTATCTGGCGGGACTCACACCTATGGCTACACCTTC.